The 18 T cell receptor beta chains listed next were all sequenced from one sample in a study of blood T cell repertoires in COVID-19. Profiling relied on immunoSEQ multiplex PCR, and the TCRdb table lists in-frame clones only, not all of them. The sample has around 270,000 clones, roughly 84% seen once. Specimen: peripheral blood. The receptors shown here come from a woman between 40 and 50 years old who had recovered from COVID-19.

In its sample, this clone was seen once. V gene TRBV28 combines with J gene TRBJ2-7, with TRBD1 matching 9 bases. V shed 4 bases, J shed 4 bases, and the junction held 5 bases outside the gene matches. From germline, CDR1 is MDHEN and CDR2 SYDVKM. The CDR3 has 14 amino acids. The CDR3 coding sequence is TGTGCCAGCAGTTCCGGGACAGGGTTGTACGAGCAGTACTTC. Amino acid sequence: CASSSGTGLYEQYF.

This sequence joins TRBV12-3 or TRBV12-4 and TRBJ1-1, with D perhaps matching TRBD1 (5 bases). V was pared by 3 bases and J by 7 bases, with 9 bases between. This CDR3 is built from 12 residues. The DNA for the CDR3 is TGTGCCAGCAGTTTGGTGGGGGGTGAAGCTTTCTTT. It yields the protein CASSLVGGEAFF.

V is TRBV6-1 and J is TRBJ2-7; 8 bases are a match to TRBD1. After removal of 2 bases from V and 3 bases from J, the junction contained 9 bases not matched to a gene. The length of the CDR3 is 16 residues. Germline values: CDR1 MNHNS, CDR2 SASEGT. The CDR3 reads CASSEKWDRPIYEQYF. CDR3 in DNA: TGTGCCAGCAGTGAAAAGTGGGACAGGCCTATCTACGAGCAGTACTTC.

In its sample, this clone was seen once. The chain uses TRBV2 and TRBJ1-3; no clear D gene. CDR1 and CDR2 (germline): SNHLY, FYNNEI. V was cut by 4 bases and J by 2 bases, with 15 bases left in between. The CDR3 length is 16 residues. CDR3 sequence (DNA): TGTGCCAGCAGTGGAGAACCAGGTTCCACTGGAAACACCATATATTTT. It specifies CASSGEPGSTGNTIYF.

The V call is TRBV3-1 (or the pseudogene TRBV3-2), the J call TRBJ2-1; 8 bases are shared with TRBD1. The J segment lost 3 bases and the V segment lost 6 bases, leaving 13 bases of the junction unmatched. Germline CDR1 is LGHDT and CDR2 is YNNKEL (reference sequence). The CDR3 runs 17 residues. The CDR3 loop reads CASRGSNRGQGYNEQFF. CDR3 DNA sequence: TGTGCCAGCAGGGGGTCTAATCGAGGACAGGGCTACAATGAGCAGTTCTTC.

This clone was recorded once. V is TRBV28 and J is TRBJ1-4, with 8 bases identical to TRBD1. Germline V gives CDR1 MDHEN, CDR2 SYDVKM. CDR3 length equals 15 residues. After removal of 5 bases from V and 4 bases from J, the junction contained 6 bases not matched to a gene. Here the CDR3 reads CASSPRTGSNEKLFF. CDR3 DNA: TGTGCCAGCAGTCCCCGGACAGGGAGTAATGAAAAACTGTTTTTT.

This chain uses TRBV29-1 with TRBJ2-7, with D possibly matching TRBD1 (5 bases). The CDR3 extends over 11 amino acids. Germline V lookup: CDR1 SQVTM, CDR2 ANQGSEA. With 4 bases removed from V and 3 bases from J, the gap between germline ends came to 7 bases. The CDR3 is CSVARGYEQYF. CDR3 coding DNA: TGCAGCGTTGCAAGGGGCTACGAGCAGTACTTC.

The J gene is TRBJ2-7, the V gene TRBV6-5; 10 bases agree with TRBD2. The CDR3 covers 15 residues. Germline values: CDR1 MNHEY, CDR2 SVGAGI. After removal of 6 bases from V and 0 bases from J, the junction contained 5 bases not matched to a gene. CDR3 sequence reads: CASSPSGGVSYEQYF. DNA of the CDR3: TGTGCCAGCAGCCCAAGCGGGGGGGTCTCCTACGAGCAGTACTTC.

The chain combines TRBV6-5 with TRBJ2-5; 9 nucleotides agree with TRBD1. Per the germline V gene, CDR1 is MNHEY and CDR2 is SVGAGI. Unmatched junction bases numbered 5, after V lost 6 bases and J lost 3 bases. This CDR3 spans 14 amino acids. This chain's CDR3 is CASRKRTGEETQYF. CDR3 nucleotide sequence: TGTGCCAGCAGAAAGCGGACAGGGGAAGAGACCCAGTACTTC.

V and J are TRBV28 and TRBJ2-1; the match to TRBD2 covers 10 bases. Germline V gene data show CDR1 as MDHEN and CDR2 as SYDVKM. There are 16 residues in the CDR3. Losses at the gene ends were 6 bases for V and 7 bases for J; bases not matched to a gene: 12. The CDR3 DNA is TGTGCCAGCAGAACCTCGGGACTAGCGACTCTTAATGAGCAGTTCTTC. Translating it yields CASRTSGLATLNEQFF.

This chain links TRBV14 with TRBJ2-3; possibly TRBD2 for D (5 bases). The V end lost 1 base, the J end lost 11 bases, and 19 bases lay between the germline ends. The CDR3 has 15 amino acids. Germline V gene sequence: CDR1 SGHDN, CDR2 FVKESK. CDR3 region: CASSQVWTLRALQYF. The DNA of the CDR3 is TGTGCCAGCAGCCAAGTGTGGACCCTGAGGGCCCTGCAGTATTTT.

The chain's CDR3 is CASSIIGDNQPQHF. CDR3 coding DNA: TGTGCCAGCAGCATAATAGGGGACAATCAGCCCCAGCATTTT. V gene TRBV5-4 combines with J gene TRBJ1-5; D is perhaps TRBD1 (5 bases). Germline V gene data show CDR1 as SGHNT and CDR2 as YYREEE (reference sequence). Trimming took off 4 bases at V and 3 bases at J, with 11 bases between the two ends. The CDR3 loop spans 14 amino acids.

The rearrangement joins TRBV6-5 to TRBJ1-6; D gene ambiguous. The CDR3 is 14 amino acids. The germline CDR1 and CDR2 sequences are MNHEY and SVGAGI. The V gene lost 7 bases and the J gene lost 0 bases, with 7 bases spanning the gap. CDR3 in amino acids: CASNSHSYNSPLHF. CDR3 bases: TGTGCCAGCAACAGCCACTCCTATAATTCACCCCTCCACTTT.

The J gene is TRBJ2-1, the V gene TRBV11-2; 7 positions agree with TRBD1. The V gene's germline CDR1 is SGHAT and CDR2 FQNNGV. The length of the CDR3 is 15 residues. The trim removed 5 bases at V and 2 bases at J, leaving 6 bases unmatched. CDR3 residues: CASSSRGPTYNEQFF. Written as DNA, the CDR3 is TGTGCCAGCAGCAGTAGGGGGCCGACCTACAATGAGCAGTTCTTC.

The V call is TRBV28, the J call TRBJ2-1; D possibly corresponds to TRBD1 (5 bases). The CDR3 runs 12 residues. The germline V gene encodes CDR1 MDHEN and CDR2 SYDVKM. V was pared by 11 bases and J by 0 bases, with 8 bases between. CDR3 nucleotide sequence: TGTGCCGCCAGGGCCTCCTACAATGAGCAGTTCTTC. It codes for CAARASYNEQFF.

This clone has only one observation. The chain employs TRBV27 and TRBJ1-6; D is ambiguous. The V and J ends lost 2 bases and 11 bases respectively, with 7 bases between them. The germline V gene encodes CDR1 MNHEY and CDR2 SMNVEV (reference sequence). The CDR3 contains 12 residues. This CDR3 reads CASSLTSAPLHF. The CDR3 nucleotides read TGTGCCAGCAGTTTAACGAGTGCACCCCTCCACTTT.

V gene TRBV24-1 combines with J gene TRBJ2-1; no reliable D call. This CDR3 is 14 amino acids long. Between the trimmed V and J ends, which lost 3 bases and 4 bases, there was a span of 9 bases. The germline V gene encodes CDR1 KGHDR and CDR2 SFDVKD. In DNA form, the CDR3 reads TGTGCCACCAGTGATCCGTCCGTGTACAATGAGCAGTTCTTC. This codes for CATSDPSVYNEQFF.

This rearrangement joins TRBV29-1 to TRBJ2-1; 16 nucleotides align to TRBD2. V trimming: 4 bases; J trimming: 1 base; junction bases outside the gene matches: 4. CDR3 length: 17 residues. Germline CDR1 reads SQVTM; CDR2 reads ANQGSEA. The CDR3 nucleotides read TGCAGCGTTGCCGGGACTAGCGGGGGGGCATCCTACAATGAGCAGTTCTTC. Translation: CSVAGTSGGASYNEQFF.